This T cell receptor beta chain was profiled in a study of cytomegalovirus exposure and HLA in healthy donors. Study-wide background: Most genotyped donors, roughly 83% of 350 to 500, had Caucasian-associated genetic ancestry.

A remark on this clone: The target antigen is unknown.

PCR was performed using 60 Vbeta and 13 Jbeta primers. In the source study's methods: In a later analysis, some 11 million of 60 million to 80 million unique beta chains occurred in at least two donors. TCRdb keeps only in-frame clones here, not all; method: immunoSEQ multiplex PCR. That table is the source of V, J and clone size, and D and trimming were worked out from the DNA. The sample lists around 210,000 clones, just under 80% occurring once. CDR3 length: 16 residues. After removal of 8 bases from V and 2 bases from J, the junction contained 13 bases not matched to a gene. Germline CDR1 reads MDHEN; CDR2 reads SYDVKM. Findings and caveats of the study: A later analysis associated some 18,000 TCR beta sequences with HLA alleles at a 0.05 false discovery rate.

This TCR was sampled from a boy between 10 and 17 years old in good health and CMV-seronegative. J is TRBJ2-7 and V is TRBV28, with 9 bases lining up with TRBD1. The sequenced sample was PBMCs. CDR3 amino acids: CASAGLGQGTPYEQYF. The DNA of the CDR3 is TGTGCCAGCGCCGGGCTAGGACAGGGGACTCCCTACGAGCAGTACTTC.